One sample yielded the 18 T cell receptor beta chains listed below, sequenced in a study of T-cell reconstitution after alpha-beta-depleted transplantation in children. A library of TCRbeta sequences, prepared with unique molecular identifiers, was generated. Each CDR3 protein gets one entry after TCRdb re-called the PCR reads with MiXCR. The table lists around 230,000 distinct CDR3 sequences, roughly a sixth of them singletons. The sequencing used PBMCs, mostly from graft donor cells, collected 360 days after TCRalphabeta/CD19-depleted stem cell transplant. These receptors all come from a male patient between 2 and 9 years old who had a stem cell transplant for acute lymphoblastic leukemia, so the T cells may come from the graft donor.

This clonotype was seen ten or more times. V and J are TRBV7-2 and TRBJ2-7; TRBD1 aligns across 9 bases. J lost 1 base, V lost 0 bases, and 16 bases had no gene match. The CDR3 covers 20 residues. The V gene's germline CDR1 is SGHTA and CDR2 FQGNSA. In nucleotides, the CDR3 is TGTGCCAGCAGCTTAGCGAAAAAGACACCACAGGGGGCCGGTTCCTACGAGCAGTACTTC. Residues: CASSLAKKTPQGAGSYEQYF.

This clonotype was recorded a few times. V usage is TRBV20-1 and J usage is TRBJ2-3; D ambiguous. Germline values: CDR1 DFQATT, CDR2 SNEGSKA (reference sequence). Trimming removed 0 bases at V and 0 bases at J, with 13 bases between. The CDR3 runs to 16 residues. This CDR3 reads CSARDLRFPSTDTQYF. DNA of the CDR3: TGCAGTGCTAGAGATCTACGGTTCCCTAGCACAGATACGCAGTATTTT.

This clonotype was detected a few times. J is TRBJ1-2 and V is TRBV20-1, with D unresolved. Trimming removed 6 bases at V and 10 bases at J, with 6 bases between. Per the germline V gene, CDR1 is DFQATT and CDR2 is SNEGSKA (reference sequence). The CDR3 runs 8 residues. The CDR3 sequence: CSAPAYTF. For the CDR3, the DNA is TGCAGTGCCCCAGCCTACACCTTC.

This clonotype was recorded a few times. The genes are TRBV7-9 and TRBJ1-5; no clear D gene. CDR1 and CDR2 (germline): SEHNR, FQNEAQ (reference sequence). V lost 3 bases, J lost 0 bases, and 15 bases lay in between. The CDR3 loop spans 17 amino acids. CDR3 loop: CASSFGGGPNSNQPQHF. CDR3 DNA: TGTGCCAGCAGCTTTGGAGGAGGCCCCAATAGCAATCAGCCCCAGCATTTT.

The CDR3 here is CASSTSGGPSSYNEQFF. In DNA, the CDR3 is TGTGCCAGCTCGACTAGCGGGGGCCCTAGCTCCTACAATGAGCAGTTCTTC. The chain has TRBV18 and TRBJ2-1, with 12 bases aligning to TRBD2. Germline trimming cut 6 bases from V and 0 bases from J; bases unmatched to any gene: 6. The CDR3 consists of 17 residues. From germline, CDR1 is KGHSH and CDR2 LQKENI.

This clonotype was seen a few times. The V call is TRBV25-1, the J call TRBJ1-4; D not resolved. The germline CDR1 and CDR2 sequences are MGHDK and SYGVNS. The CDR3 is 13 amino acids. Trimming took 6 bases from V and 5 from J, leaving 10 bases between them. CDR3: CASRGGKNEKLFF. The CDR3 bases are TGTGCCAGCAGGGGAGGAAAAAATGAAAAACTGTTTTTT.

The chain uses TRBV7-6 and TRBJ1-4; D gene ambiguous. The V and J ends lost 1 base and 5 bases respectively, with 2 bases between them. The CDR3 sequence is 12 residues long. Germline CDR1 SGHVS, CDR2 FNYEAQ. The DNA for the CDR3 is TGTGCCAGCAGCTTAGGGAATGAAAAACTGTTTTTT. This codes for CASSLGNEKLFF. The full variable domain, completed using reference TRBV7-6 and TRBJ1-4, is GAGVSQSPRYKVTKRGQDVALRCDPISGHVSLYWYRQALGQGPEFLTYFNYEAQQDKSGLPNDRFSAERPEGSISTLTIQRTEQRDSAMYRCASSLGNEKLFFGSGTQLSVL.

The rearrangement links TRBV11-2 to TRBJ2-3; 7 bases agree with TRBD2. Trimming cost V 4 bases and J 3 bases; bases outside gene matches: 4. The CDR3 runs 14 residues. In germline, CDR1 is SGHAT, CDR2 FQNNGV. The CDR3 DNA sequence: TGTGCCAGCAGCTCGACTAGCCAAACAGATACGCAGTATTTT. This codes for CASSSTSQTDTQYF. The variable domain in full, completed from reference TRBV11-2 and TRBJ2-3, reads EAGVAQSPRYKIIEKRQSVAFWCNPISGHATLYWYQQILGQGPKLLIQFQNNGVVDDSQLPKDRFSAERLKGVDSTLKIQPAKLEDSAVYLCASSSTSQTDTQYFGPGTRLTVL.

The chain is built from TRBV10-3 and TRBJ1-4; the D is unclear. From germline, CDR1 is ENHRY and CDR2 SYGVKD. The CDR3 has 15 residues. The V gene lost 0 bases and the J gene lost 5 bases, with 10 bases spanning the gap. CDR3 nucleotides: TGTGCCATCAGTGAGTCAAGTAGAACAAATGAAAAACTGTTTTTT. It codes for CAISESSRTNEKLFF.

The chain joins TRBV27 to TRBJ1-2; D unclear. CDR1 and CDR2 (germline): MNHEY, SMNVEV (reference sequence). CDR3 length equals 13 residues. With 5 bases removed from V and 8 bases from J, the gap between germline ends came to 15 bases. The CDR3 region is CASSPQVVGGYTF. Here the CDR3 DNA reads TGTGCCAGCAGTCCCCAGGTCGTTGGGGGCTACACCTTC.

This clonotype showed up just a few times. This chain connects TRBV4-2 to TRBJ2-7; 8 bases are shared with TRBD2. Germline assignment: CDR1 LGHNA and CDR2 YNFKEQ. The CDR3 consists of 19 residues. Losses at the gene ends were 2 bases for V and 3 bases for J; bases not matched to a gene: 18. The CDR3 region is CASSQLGLAVGPTNYEQYF. The CDR3 region has the DNA TGTGCCAGCAGCCAATTAGGACTAGCAGTAGGCCCCACGAACTACGAGCAGTACTTC.

This clonotype has a handful of counts. The chain joins TRBV5-1 to TRBJ2-7; 8 bases match TRBD2. Germline V gene lookup returns CDR1 SGHRS and CDR2 YFSETQ. This CDR3 region has 15 residues. After removal of 2 bases from V and 0 bases from J, the junction contained 4 bases not matched to a gene. For the CDR3, the DNA is TGCGCCAGCAGCTTACTAAGCGGGAGCTCCTACGAGCAGTACTTC. Translated, it gives CASSLLSGSSYEQYF.

The chain carries TRBV20-1 and TRBJ2-3; possibly TRBD2 for D (5 bases). Germline V CDR1 and CDR2: DFQATT, SNEGSKA (reference sequence). CDR3 length: 15 amino acids. Trimming shortened V by 3 bases and J by 4 bases, and 17 bases separated the two germline ends. CDR3 DNA: TGCAGTGCTAGTTTACAGCCCGGGATCCCAGATACGCAGTATTTT. Translated, it gives CSASLQPGIPDTQYF.

The rearrangement links TRBV7-2 to TRBJ2-1; 9 nucleotides align to TRBD1. CDR1 SGHTA and CDR2 FQGNSA come from the germline V gene. The CDR3 sequence is 16 residues long. Germline trimming cut 3 bases from V and 3 bases from J; bases unmatched to any gene: 6. For the CDR3, the DNA is TGTGCCAGCAGCTTTACCGGGACAGGGATCTACAATGAGCAGTTCTTC. This codes for CASSFTGTGIYNEQFF.

This clonotype was observed a handful of times. This chain links TRBV5-1 with TRBJ2-5, with 7 bases aligning to TRBD2. Per the germline V gene, CDR1 is SGHRS and CDR2 is YFSETQ. CDR3 size: 15 residues. After removal of 4 bases from V and 2 bases from J, the junction contained 8 bases not matched to a gene. Here the CDR3 reads CASSLRLAKQETQYF. CDR3 nucleotides: TGCGCCAGCAGCCTAAGACTAGCCAAACAAGAGACCCAGTACTTC.

This clonotype was recorded many times. The V and J genes are TRBV4-2 and TRBJ1-5, with a tentative D call TRBD1 (6 bases). The V and J ends lost 0 bases and 4 bases respectively, with 10 bases between them. CDR3 length: 15 residues. Germline lookup yields CDR1 LGHNA and CDR2 YNFKEQ. The CDR3 sequence is CASSQDGQINQPQHF. Written as DNA, the CDR3 is TGTGCCAGCAGCCAAGATGGACAGATAAATCAGCCCCAGCATTTT.

This clonotype occurred a few times. The chain links TRBV28 to TRBJ2-7; 7 bases agree with TRBD2. With V trimmed by 4 bases and J by 1 base, 4 bases remained unmatched. In germline, CDR1 is MDHEN, CDR2 SYDVKM. This CDR3 has 14 amino acids. The CDR3 loop is CASSWGGGSYEQYF. In DNA form, the CDR3 reads TGTGCCAGCAGTTGGGGGGGGGGTTCCTACGAGCAGTACTTC.

This clonotype was recorded a few times. The chain employs TRBV19 and TRBJ2-2; the D is unclear. The V and J ends lost 11 bases and 6 bases respectively, with 7 bases between them. The CDR3 extends over 10 amino acids. Germline V gene sequence: CDR1 LNHDA, CDR2 SQIVND (reference sequence). The CDR3 loop is CARVAGELFF. Here the CDR3 DNA reads TGTGCCCGCGTCGCCGGGGAGCTGTTTTTT.